This entry concerns a single T cell receptor beta chain. The antigen remains undetermined. Germline loops: CDR1 LNHDA, CDR2 SQIVND (reference sequence). The CDR3 length is 14 residues. Trimming left V 5 bases short and J 4 bases short, with 12 bases between. This sample stems from a study of cytomegalovirus exposure and HLA in healthy donors. Study as a whole: HLA-typed donors were the source of around 87 million unique TCRs, which an early data release held. General observations from the study: Most TCR sequences proved rare, with some public TCRs found in many donors. Researchers reported in a later analysis that a missense DCLRE1C variant was tied to TCR beta V- and J-gene trimming.

13 Jbeta primers and 60 Vbeta primers were used for the PCR. Some clones are missing from TCRdb's copy, which holds only in-frame ones; the method was immunoSEQ multiplex PCR. The sample includes 130,000 or so clones, 77% of them seen just once. The sequenced material came from PBMCs. The genes are TRBV19 and TRBJ1-5; a weak D match, TRBD1 (6 bases). This sequence originates from a male donor in good health and CMV-seropositive. The CDR3 loop reads CASSLHRENQPQHF. CDR3 in DNA: TGTGCCAGTAGTCTCCACAGGGAGAATCAGCCCCAGCATTTT.